This passage covers 26 T cell receptor beta chains from one sample sequenced in a study of cytomegalovirus exposure and HLA in healthy donors (dated by TCRdb to about 2017). To prepare the library, the immunoSEQ multiplex PCR assay was applied. A mixture of 60 forward primers for TCR Vbeta segments and 13 reverse primers for TCR Jbeta segments was used in the multiplex PCR. TCRdb obtained this table from immuneACCESS and retained in-frame rearrangements with V and J assigned. These tables miss some clones; where compared with another copy, unresolved V genes account for less than half of the shortfall, and the remainder is unexplained. The sample records 250,000 to 350,000 clones, 86% of which are singletons. Less than 4% of the sample goes to the ten largest clones. The sample taken for sequencing was PBMCs. The receptors stem from a man between 35 and 55 years old in good health and CMV-seropositive.

The V gene is TRBV18, the J gene TRBJ1-2, with D maybe TRBD1 (5 bases). V dropped 6 bases and J dropped 3 bases, with 17 bases sitting between them. Per the germline V gene, CDR1 is KGHSH and CDR2 is LQKENI. The CDR3 has 15 amino acids. The DNA of the CDR3 is TGTGCCAGCTCCCCTACAGGAGCCTCCCACTATGGCTACACCTTC. Protein sequence: CASSPTGASHYGYTF.

The chain recombines TRBV2 with TRBJ1-3; possible D gene TRBD1, 5 bases. V lost 3 bases and J lost 4, with 13 bases in between. This CDR3 is 15 amino acids long. CDR1 is SNHLY and CDR2 is FYNNEI in the germline V gene. CDR3 sequence reads: CASSDRRAYGNTIYF. The DNA of the CDR3 is TGTGCCAGCAGTGACCGCAGGGCATACGGAAACACCATATATTTT.

The count of this clone is one. The chain combines TRBV7-2 with TRBJ2-5; 14 nucleotides match TRBD2. After removal of 7 bases from V and 5 bases from J, the junction contained 6 bases not matched to a gene. Germline V lookup: CDR1 SGHTA, CDR2 FQGNSA. The CDR3 contains 15 residues. The DNA for the CDR3 is TGTGCCAGCACCGAGGGACTAGCGGGAGTGGAGACCCAGTACTTC. Its protein is CASTEGLAGVETQYF.

Concerning this clone: The sample contains more than one DNA sequence encoding this CDR3. The chain couples TRBV28 to TRBJ1-5, with TRBD1 matching 9 bases. CDR1 and CDR2 (germline): MDHEN, SYDVKM. The CDR3 has 15 amino acids. V lost 5 bases, J lost 4 bases, and 6 bases stayed unmatched. The CDR3 sequence: CASSPPDRGNQPQHF. DNA of the CDR3: TGTGCCAGCAGTCCCCCCGACAGGGGGAATCAGCCCCAGCATTTT.

This chain uses TRBV19 with TRBJ1-3; 7 bases map to TRBD1. The germline V gene encodes CDR1 LNHDA and CDR2 SQIVND (reference sequence). The CDR3 consists of 16 residues. J was trimmed by 1 base and V by 10 bases; bases with no gene match: 13. The DNA for the CDR3 is TGTGCCACCACGCCTCAGGGGACAGCGTCTGGAAACACCATATATTTT. Protein product: CATTPQGTASGNTIYF. Using reference TRBV19 and TRBJ1-3 for the parts outside the CDR3, the full variable domain is DGGITQSPKYLFRKEGQNVTLSCEQNLNHDAMYWYRQDPGQGLRLIYYSQIVNDFQKGDIAEGYSVSREKKESFPLTVTSAQKNPTAFYLCATTPQGTASGNTIYFGEGSWLTVV.

This chain links TRBV7-9 with TRBJ2-1; 9 bases map to TRBD1. The CDR3 spans 12 residues. Germline trimming cut 5 bases from V and 11 bases from J; bases unmatched to any gene: 4. Germline V lookup: CDR1 SEHNR, CDR2 FQNEAQ (reference sequence). In nucleotides, the CDR3 is TGTGCCAGCAGCCCGGGGACAGGGAAGCAGTTCTTC. The encoded protein is CASSPGTGKQFF.

This chain links TRBV5-1 with TRBJ1-4; 8 nucleotides match TRBD1. The CDR3 runs 14 residues. Germline assignment: CDR1 SGHRS and CDR2 YFSETQ. V was clipped by 2 bases and J by 10 bases; unmatched bases: 7. DNA of the CDR3: TGCGCCAGCAGCTTATACCGGGACAGGCGAAAACTGTTTTTT. This translates into CASSLYRDRRKLFF.

Concerning this clone: Within the sample, other DNA sequences also encode this same CDR3. V gene TRBV4-3 combines with J gene TRBJ2-7, with a weak D call TRBD1 (5 bases). The CDR3 is made up of 16 amino acids. V lost 0 bases, J lost 1 base, and 13 bases lay in between. Per the germline V gene, CDR1 is LGHNA and CDR2 is YSLEER. The CDR3 protein is CASSQDRTGDSYEQYF. The CDR3, as DNA: TGCGCCAGCAGCCAAGATCGAACAGGTGATTCCTACGAGCAGTACTTC.

This clone was picked up one time. The chain uses TRBV7-2 and TRBJ2-2, with D unresolved. Per germline, CDR1 SGHTA and CDR2 FQGNSA. This CDR3 spans 12 amino acids. V lost 11 bases, J lost 1 base, and 8 bases lay in between. The DNA for the CDR3 is TGTGCCGGAGTCCGGAACACCGGGGAGCTGTTTTTT. Its translation: CAGVRNTGELFF.

The chain employs TRBV19 and TRBJ1-2; a weak D match, TRBD1 (5 bases). CDR1 and CDR2 from the germline V gene are LNHDA and SQIVND (reference sequence). Deletions cut 5 bases from V and 3 bases from J, with 16 bases between. The CDR3 runs 15 residues. The CDR3 region is CASSAGSTADYGYTF. CDR3 nucleotide sequence: TGTGCCAGTAGTGCAGGGTCGACTGCTGACTATGGCTACACCTTC.

V gene TRBV30 combines with J gene TRBJ1-6; D ambiguous. Trimming cost V 3 bases and J 5 bases, with 14 bases left between them. Per germline, CDR1 GTSNPN and CDR2 SVGIG (reference sequence). There are 15 residues in the CDR3. CDR3 sequence reads: CAWRYRLSDNSPLHF. The CDR3 bases are TGTGCCTGGAGGTACAGACTAAGCGATAATTCACCCCTCCACTTT.

A note on this clone: The junction differs from germline at one of its ends, possibly a read error. The V and J genes are TRBV7-7 and TRBJ2-7, with a possible D match to TRBD2 (5 bases). Per germline, CDR1 SSHAT and CDR2 FNYEAQ (reference sequence). The CDR3 has 15 residues. CDR3 region: CASSLAFGKGHEQYF. CDR3 DNA sequence: TGTGCTAGCAGCTTAGCGTTCGGGAAGGGTCACGAGCAGTACTTC.

J is TRBJ2-7 and V is TRBV7-2; TRBD2 might be the D (6 bases). The CDR3 runs 14 residues. In germline, CDR1 is SGHTA, CDR2 FQGNSA. Trimming took 2 bases from V and 1 from J, leaving 9 bases between them. The CDR3 here is CASSLYRESYEQYF. The DNA for the CDR3 is TGTGCCAGCAGCTTATACCGGGAGTCCTACGAGCAGTACTTC.

For this clone: At the DNA level, this CDR3 is encoded by other sequences in the same sample as well. The genes are TRBV28 and TRBJ1-5; D remains ambiguous. This CDR3 region has 13 residues. Trimming took off 2 bases at V and 2 bases at J, with 4 bases between the two ends. Per the germline V gene, CDR1 is MDHEN and CDR2 is SYDVKM. The CDR3 is CASSLPGNQPQHF. The DNA of the CDR3 is TGTGCCAGCAGTTTACCTGGCAATCAGCCCCAGCATTTT.

This clone was found a few times. The chain uses TRBV18 and TRBJ1-1; D remains unclear. Germline CDR1 and CDR2: KGHSH and LQKENI. This CDR3 is built from 12 residues. V was shortened by 2 bases and J by 6 bases, with 7 bases between the two germline ends. For the CDR3, the DNA is TGTGCCAGCTCACCAAGAGAGGCTGAAGCTTTCTTT. It is translated as CASSPREAEAFF.

The chain is built from TRBV5-5 and TRBJ1-2; D might be TRBD1 (5 bases). Per the germline V gene, CDR1 is SGHKS and CDR2 is YYEKEE (reference sequence). Trimming left V 4 bases short and J 5 bases short, with 21 bases between. The CDR3 is 16 amino acids. In DNA, the CDR3 is TGTGCCAGCAGCACTTCCGGGGGGAGACGGATGTATGGCTACACCTTC. This gives the protein CASSTSGGRRMYGYTF.

J is TRBJ1-3 and V is TRBV15; D uncertain. Germline lookup yields CDR1 LNHNV and CDR2 YYDKDF (reference sequence). V was clipped by 1 base and J by 0 bases, with 10 bases between them. There are 16 residues in the CDR3. Here the CDR3 reads CATSRAWAVSGNTIYF. CDR3 DNA: TGTGCCACCAGCAGAGCTTGGGCCGTCTCTGGAAACACCATATATTTT.

This clone was recorded only once. This chain links TRBV2 with TRBJ1-1; 8 bases agree with TRBD1. The CDR3 is made up of 13 amino acids. V trimming: 7 bases; J trimming: 4 bases; junction bases outside the gene matches: 5. Germline V gene sequence: CDR1 SNHLY, CDR2 FYNNEI. The CDR3 here is CASIPDRGTEAFF. CDR3 coding DNA: TGTGCCAGCATTCCCGACAGGGGCACTGAAGCTTTCTTT. The complete variable domain, with remaining parts taken from reference TRBV2 and TRBJ1-1, reads EPEVTQTPSHQVTQMGQEVILRCVPISNHLYFYWYRQILGQKVEFLVSFYNNEISEKSEIFDDQFSVERPDGSNFTLKIRSTKLEDSAMYFCASIPDRGTEAFFGQGTRLTVV.

The chain recombines TRBV27 with TRBJ2-7; D perhaps matches TRBD2 (6 bases). The CDR3 runs to 17 residues. The V end lost 6 bases, the J end lost 3 bases, and 24 bases lay between the germline ends. Germline CDR1 and CDR2: MNHEY and SMNVEV (reference sequence). CDR3 DNA sequence: TGTGCCAGCAGGGACCAAACAAAACCCGGGGGTAGCTACGAGCAGTACTTC. Its protein is CASRDQTKPGGSYEQYF.

The V call is TRBV27, the J call TRBJ2-7; 13 bases align to TRBD2. V shed 5 bases and J 5 bases; nucleotides not matched to a gene: 12. Germline V gives CDR1 MNHEY, CDR2 SMNVEV (reference sequence). The CDR3 runs to 17 residues. The CDR3 region has the DNA TGTGCCAGCAGTCCGGGGACTAGCGGGGACCCTCCCCACGAGCAGTACTTC. This gives the protein CASSPGTSGDPPHEQYF.

V is TRBV10-3 and J is TRBJ2-7; 7 positions agree with TRBD2. This CDR3 is built from 16 residues. The V segment lost 3 bases and the J segment 0 bases; nucleotides outside the gene matches: 8. Germline CDR1 reads ENHRY; CDR2 reads SYGVKD. The CDR3 here is CAISDPQGGSSYEQYF. Written as DNA, the CDR3 is TGTGCCATCAGTGACCCGCAGGGCGGGAGCTCCTACGAGCAGTACTTC.

This clone appeared a few times. The CDR3 here is CSVGQGSEKLFF. The CDR3, as DNA: TGCAGCGTGGGACAGGGCAGCGAAAAACTGTTTTTT. The chain combines TRBV29-1 with TRBJ1-4; 9 bases agree with TRBD1. The CDR3 is 12 amino acids. Trimming cost V 6 bases and J 8 bases; bases outside gene matches: 4. CDR1 and CDR2 from the germline V gene are SQVTM and ANQGSEA. Filled out from reference TRBV29-1 and TRBJ1-4, the complete variable domain reads SAVISQKPSRDICQRGTSLTIQCQVDSQVTMMFWYRQQPGQSLTLIATANQGSEATYESGFVIDKFPISRPNLTFSTLTVSNMSPEDSSIYLCSVGQGSEKLFFGSGTQLSVL.

A remark on this clone: One end of the junction fails to match germline, which may point to a read error. This rearrangement joins TRBV7-9 to TRBJ1-1; D is unresolved. The CDR3 is 12 residues long. CDR1 and CDR2 (germline): SEHNR, FQNEAQ (reference sequence). Here the CDR3 reads CSSSLTHPEAFF. The CDR3 DNA reads as TGTTCCAGCAGCCTCACTCATCCTGAAGCTTTCTTT.

The CDR3 loop reads CASSSRAGGGGGEQYF. The DNA for the CDR3 is TGTGCCAGCAGTTCCCGGGCGGGAGGAGGCGGCGGGGAGCAGTACTTC. The rearrangement uses TRBV6-5 and TRBJ2-5, with 8 bases aligning to TRBD2. CDR1 and CDR2 from the germline V gene are MNHEY and SVGAGI. Trimming removed 4 bases from V and 11 bases from J; junction bases left unmatched: 18. The CDR3 is 16 amino acids.

This clone was counted a few times. V and J are TRBV6-5 and TRBJ1-1; 7 bases fit TRBD1. The CDR3 is 12 residues long. The trim removed 6 bases at V and 9 bases at J, leaving 7 bases unmatched. From germline, CDR1 is MNHEY and CDR2 SVGAGI. Written as DNA, the CDR3 is TGTGCCAGCAGCAGGGACAGCTTAAAAGCTTTCTTT. Residues: CASSRDSLKAFF.

The gene calls are TRBV21-1 and TRBJ2-1; TRBD2, as called in the table, went unchecked against the DNA. TRBV21-1 is marked as a pseudogene. The CDR3 extends over 16 amino acids. CDR3 amino acids: CASSKALPRSYNEQFF. For the CDR3, the DNA is TGTGCCAGCAGCAAAGCGCTTCCGCGGTCCTACAATGAGCAGTTCTTC.